This T cell receptor (beta chain) was captured by sequencing in a study of OX40 agonist ivuxolimab in advanced cancers. The wider study: Patients received ivuxolimab, an intravenous treatment, every 2 weeks at 0.01 to 10 mg/kg.

Using immunoSEQ multiplex PCR, the repertoire was profiled, and TCRdb retains in-frame clones only, with some absent. The sample consists of roughly 70,000 clones, about four fifths of them appearing once. The starting material was CD4+ or CD8+ T cells sorted from blood, obtained in a trial of the OX40 agonist ivuxolimab. The TCR was taken from an adult with an advanced solid tumor such as melanoma, head and neck, liver or kidney cancer.

The CDR3 bases are TGTGCCAGTAGCGAGAAGGACTACTCTGGAAACACCATATATTTT. It translates to CASSEKDYSGNTIYF. V and J are TRBV19 and TRBJ1-3; unclear D gene. The CDR3 loop spans 15 amino acids. V was trimmed by 6 bases and J by 0 bases, leaving 12 bases between them. The V gene's germline CDR1 is LNHDA and CDR2 SQIVND (reference sequence).